This T cell receptor beta chain stems from a study of T cell responses to AZD1222 COVID-19 vaccine. This CDR3 spans 14 amino acids. Per the germline V gene, CDR1 is SGHAT and CDR2 is FQNNGV. V shed 4 bases, J shed 7 bases, and the junction held 7 bases outside the gene matches. Produced via immunoSEQ multiplex PCR; TCRdb's table is partial and in-frame only. The table shows 80,000 to 95,000 clones, with just over 90% occurring only once. General observations from the study: Across spike, vaccine-associated CD4 TCRs were found, dominant at 160-218 and 743-854.

Comments on this clone: The antigen is not known.

The sample in question was peripheral blood, obtained 28 days after the second AZD1222 dose. The rearrangement links TRBV11-2 to TRBJ2-7; 10 bases are shared with TRBD2. The TCR sequence derives from an adult who received the AZD1222 COVID-19 vaccine. The CDR3 DNA follows: TGTGCCAGCAGCTCCCTAACTAGCGGGGTTGAGCAGTACTTC. It yields the protein CASSSLTSGVEQYF. The variable domain in full, completed from reference TRBV11-2 and TRBJ2-7, reads EAGVAQSPRYKIIEKRQSVAFWCNPISGHATLYWYQQILGQGPKLLIQFQNNGVVDDSQLPKDRFSAERLKGVDSTLKIQPAKLEDSAVYLCASSSLTSGVEQYFGPGTRLTVT.